These 27 T cell receptor beta chains came from one sample sequenced in a study of breast tumors, draining lymph nodes, adjacent tissues. TCRdb itself ran the multiplex PCR reads through MiXCR, one entry per CDR3 protein. The sample carries 150,000 to 200,000 distinct CDR3 sequences, 33% recorded once. The lymph nodes were axillary draining lymph nodes from breast cancer patients. Sequenced sample: axillary lymph node tissue. The receptor source for this set is a female donor with breast cancer. Some clones in this sample may be carry-over from other donors' samples.

In this sample, this clonotype turned up many times. CDR3 bases: TGCAGTGCTAGAGAGGAGGGGGCGAACACCGGGGAGCTGTTTTTT. It is translated as CSAREEGANTGELFF. This chain connects TRBV20-1 to TRBJ2-2; tentatively, D is TRBD1 or TRBD2 (6 bases each). Germline CDR1 reads DFQATT; CDR2 reads SNEGSKA (reference sequence). The CDR3 consists of 15 residues. V lost 0 bases, J lost 0 bases, and 8 bases lay in between.

Many counts were recorded for this clonotype. The chain links TRBV11-3 to TRBJ2-2; D is undetermined. CDR3 size: 13 residues. V was cut by 5 bases and J by 5 bases, with 9 bases left in between. Germline V gene lookup returns CDR1 SGHNT and CDR2 YENEEA. The CDR3 spells CASSPDGTGELFF. CDR3 sequence (DNA): TGTGCCAGCAGCCCCGACGGAACCGGGGAGCTGTTTTTT.

The chain employs TRBV12-3 or TRBV12-4 and TRBJ2-5; D is perhaps TRBD2 (6 bases). The CDR3 is 17 residues long. With 2 bases removed from V and 2 bases from J, the gap between germline ends came to 18 bases. CDR3 nucleotide sequence: TGTGCCAGCAGTTTACGTCTTTCGGGAGTCGGTCAAGAGACCCAGTACTTC. It yields the protein CASSLRLSGVGQETQYF.

V usage is TRBV14 and J usage is TRBJ1-2, with TRBD1 matching over 10 bases. The CDR3 totals 13 residues. Germline V gene lookup returns CDR1 SGHDN and CDR2 FVKESK. V was clipped by 4 bases and J by 8 bases; unmatched bases: 4. The CDR3 region is CASSRGQGGGYTF. CDR3 in DNA: TGTGCCAGCAGCCGAGGACAGGGGGGAGGCTACACCTTC.

This chain joins TRBV18 and TRBJ1-5, with a tentative D call TRBD1 (6 bases). Germline CDR1 and CDR2: KGHSH and LQKENI. The CDR3 is 15 residues long. V lost 0 bases and J lost 2, with 8 bases in between. CDR3 DNA sequence: TGTGCCAGCTCACCACCCGGGGGCGGCAATCAGCCCCAGCATTTT. The encoded protein is CASSPPGGGNQPQHF.

V is TRBV29-1 and J is TRBJ1-2; 10 bases are shared with TRBD1. Losses at the gene ends were 6 bases for V and 2 bases for J; bases not matched to a gene: 3. The germline CDR1 and CDR2 sequences are SQVTM and ANQGSEA. The CDR3 has 13 amino acids. The CDR3 nucleotides read TGCAGCGTGGGGACAGGGGAGAACTATGGCTACACCTTC. It encodes CSVGTGENYGYTF.

This clonotype showed up many times. The chain links TRBV28 to TRBJ2-3; D gene uncertain. V was cut by 2 bases and J by 10 bases, with 13 bases left in between. The length of the CDR3 is 13 residues. The V gene's germline CDR1 is MDHEN and CDR2 SYDVKM. CDR3 amino acids: CASSLDGRSSQYF. CDR3 sequence (DNA): TGTGCCAGCAGTTTAGATGGGCGGAGTTCGCAGTATTTT.

In this sample, this clonotype turned up many times. The chain employs TRBV7-9 and TRBJ1-6; the match to TRBD1 covers 8 bases. Looked up from germline, CDR1 is SEHNR and CDR2 is FQNEAQ (reference sequence). V lost 5 bases, J lost 10 bases, and 10 bases stayed unmatched. The CDR3 runs to 15 residues. The CDR3, as DNA: TGTGCCAGCAGCCCCCAAGACAGGGGACAGTCACCCCTCCACTTT. It codes for CASSPQDRGQSPLHF.

Comments on this clonotype: This may come from a read error, since a much larger clone is one base off. The chain is built from TRBV5-6 and TRBJ2-2; TRBD2 aligns across 7 bases. The trim removed 6 bases at V and 7 bases at J, leaving 15 bases unmatched. The CDR3 loop spans 16 amino acids. In germline, CDR1 is SGHDT, CDR2 YYEEEE. CDR3 coding DNA: TGTGCCAGCACCTCGTTGGGACCGGGGGGTCACGGGGAGCTGTTTTTT. This encodes CASTSLGPGGHGELFF.

This clonotype occurred many times. This sequence may be a read error, since a much larger clone differs from it by one base. The DNA for the CDR3 is TGTGCCAGCAGTCAATTCCGACCGCCAGAGACCCAGTACTTC. Amino acids: CASSQFRPPETQYF. V is TRBV6-1 and J is TRBJ2-5; D not certain. Germline V CDR1 and CDR2: MNHNS, SASEGT. V lost 5 bases and J 4 bases, leaving 14 bases between the germline ends. This CDR3 comprises 14 residues.

This clonotype occurred once. One end of the junction is discordant with germline, which a read error may explain. The chain links TRBV9 to TRBJ2-2; 11 bases map to TRBD1. Germline CDR1 is SGDLS and CDR2 is YYNGEE. The CDR3 spans 17 residues. The CDR3 DNA reads as TGCGCCAGCAGCGTCCTAAGGGACAGGGGGGTCACCGGGGAGCTGTTTTTT. Its protein is CASSVLRDRGVTGELFF.

This rearrangement joins TRBV29-1 to TRBJ1-1; D possibly corresponds to TRBD1 (6 bases). Germline V lookup: CDR1 SQVTM, CDR2 ANQGSEA. CDR3 size: 13 residues. Between the trimmed V and J ends, which lost 6 bases and 2 bases, there was a span of 13 bases. The CDR3 DNA reads as TGCAGCGTGTCACAGGGTGGCAACACTGAAGCTTTCTTT. It translates to CSVSQGGNTEAFF.

Comments on this clonotype: No conserved phenylalanine or tryptophan ends this CDR3, so it is likely a read error. J is TRBJ2-1 and V is TRBV20-1; 9 bases are a match to TRBD2. The CDR3 runs to 13 residues. Per germline, CDR1 DFQATT and CDR2 SNEGSKA (reference sequence). The CDR3 spells CGVSGGGYNEQFL. The CDR3 DNA sequence: TGCGGTGTTAGCGGGGGTGGGTACAATGAGCAGTTCCTC.

Written as DNA, the CDR3 is TGTGCCAGCAGTTACCCGAAGGACAGGGGACGTGCGGATCAGCCCCAGCATTTT. Translated, it gives CASSYPKDRGRADQPQHF. This sequence joins TRBV6-6 and TRBJ1-5; 9 bases align to TRBD1. CDR1 is MNHNY and CDR2 is SVGAGI in the germline V gene (reference sequence). V lost 2 bases and J lost 5; bases outside the gene matches: 13. The CDR3 extends over 18 amino acids.

The chain joins TRBV10-3 to TRBJ1-2; no clear D gene. CDR3 size: 15 residues. Germline-derived CDR1 and CDR2 are ENHRY and SYGVKD. V was shortened by 3 bases and J by 7 bases, with 18 bases between the two germline ends. The CDR3 DNA is TGTGCCATCAGTGATTTGGACGCATCCTTGGGTGGCTACACCTTC. As protein: CAISDLDASLGGYTF.

This clonotype turned up a few times. Possible read error: a much larger clone is one base away. Because the CDR3 is missing its conserved closing phenylalanine or tryptophan, this is likely a read error. V usage is TRBV12-3 or TRBV12-4 and J usage is TRBJ2-3, with 9 bases lining up with TRBD2. J gave up 4 bases and V 3 bases, and 8 bases lay outside the gene matches. The length of the CDR3 is 16 residues. DNA of the CDR3: TGTGCCAGCAGTTTGGGGCGGGGGGGCAGGGCAGATACGCAGTATTCT. It yields the protein CASSLGRGGRADTQYS.

Points on this clonotype: This is likely a read error, given that the CDR3 carries no conserved phenylalanine or tryptophan at its end. V and J are TRBV7-9 and TRBJ2-1; D is tentatively TRBD1 or TRBD2 (6 bases each). Looked up from germline, CDR1 is SEHNR and CDR2 is FQNEAQ (reference sequence). This CDR3 region has 15 residues. Trimming stripped 5 bases from V and 6 bases from J, with 17 bases between. CDR3: CASSRGTWGINEQFL. CDR3 DNA: TGTGCCAGCAGCCGCGGGACATGGGGCATCAATGAGCAGTTCCTC.

This clonotype showed up many times. The CDR3 sequence: CASSPGTPLTDTQYF. CDR3 sequence (DNA): TGTGCCAGCTCACCAGGGACTCCACTCACAGATACGCAGTATTTT. This chain links TRBV18 with TRBJ2-3, with D possibly being TRBD2 (6 bases). CDR3 length: 15 amino acids. The V and J ends lost 2 bases and 2 bases respectively, with 11 bases between them. Germline assignment: CDR1 KGHSH and CDR2 LQKENI. Using reference TRBV18 and TRBJ2-3 for the parts outside the CDR3, the full variable domain is NAGVMQNPRHLVRRRGQEARLRCSPMKGHSHVYWYRQLPEEGLKFMVYLQKENIIDESGMPKERFSAEFPKEGPSILRIQQVVRGDSAAYFCASSPGTPLTDTQYFGPGTRLTVL.

This clonotype was counted at least ten times. This chain connects TRBV12-3 or TRBV12-4 to TRBJ2-2; D is unresolved. Trimming removed 2 bases at V and 1 base at J, with 5 bases between. The CDR3 runs to 14 residues. The CDR3 region is CASSLPQNTGELFF. CDR3 DNA: TGTGCCAGCAGTTTACCACAGAACACCGGGGAGCTGTTTTTT.

This clonotype has a count of ten or more. The CDR3 DNA is TGTGCCAGCAGCGAGCAGGGGGCGGAGGGCTACACCTTC. Protein sequence: CASSEQGAEGYTF. The chain carries TRBV12-3 or TRBV12-4 and TRBJ1-2; the match to TRBD1 covers 8 bases. V lost 6 bases, J lost 8 bases, and 8 bases stayed unmatched. The CDR3 spans 13 residues.

The chain uses TRBV12-3 or TRBV12-4 and TRBJ2-5; the match to TRBD1 covers 10 bases. This CDR3 is built from 16 residues. V shed 0 bases and J 6 bases; nucleotides not matched to a gene: 7. The CDR3 loop is CASSLAGGQGGKTQYF. In DNA form, the CDR3 reads TGTGCCAGCAGTTTAGCGGGAGGACAGGGGGGAAAGACCCAGTACTTC.

This clonotype was seen at least ten times. The chain recombines TRBV9 with TRBJ2-2; the match to TRBD1 covers 7 bases. Germline CDR1 and CDR2: SGDLS and YYNGEE. The CDR3 spans 17 residues. The junction had 14 bases not matched to a gene; V was cut back by 4 bases and J by 5 bases. CDR3 in amino acids: CASSTHQGTERTGELFF. The CDR3 bases are TGTGCCAGCAGCACTCATCAAGGGACAGAGAGGACCGGGGAGCTGTTTTTT.

The rearrangement uses TRBV7-6 and TRBJ2-2; no clear D. This CDR3 spans 12 amino acids. The ends were cut back, 1 base at V and 11 bases at J, with 8 bases in the middle. CDR1 is SGHVS and CDR2 is FNYEAQ in the germline V gene. The CDR3 DNA reads as TGTGCCAGCAGCTTAGTCGTGGGAGAGCTGTTTTTT. Its translation: CASSLVVGELFF.

In its sample, this clonotype was seen many times. The genes are TRBV29-1 and TRBJ2-5; 7 bases align to TRBD2. Germline CDR1 reads SQVTM; CDR2 reads ANQGSEA. The CDR3 sequence is 15 residues long. Losses at the gene ends were 6 bases for V and 7 bases for J; bases not matched to a gene: 17. CDR3 nucleotide sequence: TGCAGCGTATCCGCGGGGGTTGAAAGGGCGGGGACCCAGTACTTC. Amino acid sequence: CSVSAGVERAGTQYF. The complete variable domain, with remaining parts taken from reference TRBV29-1 and TRBJ2-5, reads SAVISQKPSRDICQRGTSLTIQCQVDSQVTMMFWYRQQPGQSLTLIATANQGSEATYESGFVIDKFPISRPNLTFSTLTVSNMSPEDSSIYLCSVSAGVERAGTQYFGPGTRLLVL.

This clonotype has at least ten counts. The V and J genes are TRBV6-5 and TRBJ1-3; D not certain. CDR3 length equals 16 residues. V lost 2 bases to trimming and J lost 0 bases, with 11 bases between them. CDR1 and CDR2 from the germline V gene are MNHEY and SVGAGI. CDR3 DNA: TGTGCCAGCAGTTACGCCCGGAGCAGCTCTGGAAACACCATATATTTT. Its translation is CASSYARSSSGNTIYF.

This clonotype was detected many times. CDR3 sequence reads: CAWSGPGQGARGYTF. The CDR3 DNA follows: TGTGCCTGGAGTGGGCCGGGACAGGGGGCAAGGGGCTACACCTTC. The chain couples TRBV30 to TRBJ1-2, with 12 bases matching TRBD1. The CDR3 extends over 15 amino acids. The germline V gene encodes CDR1 GTSNPN and CDR2 SVGIG (reference sequence). Germline trimming cut 1 base from V and 8 bases from J; bases unmatched to any gene: 8.

The chain has TRBV4-2 and TRBJ1-6; the D gene is possibly TRBD1 (5 bases). This CDR3 region has 17 residues. Germline V gene sequence: CDR1 LGHNA, CDR2 YNFKEQ. The V end was cut by 4 bases, the J end by 0 bases, with 13 bases between. CDR3 protein: CASSPLGGDSYNSPLHF. The CDR3 DNA follows: TGTGCCAGCAGCCCCCTGGGGGGGGACTCCTATAATTCACCCCTCCACTTT.